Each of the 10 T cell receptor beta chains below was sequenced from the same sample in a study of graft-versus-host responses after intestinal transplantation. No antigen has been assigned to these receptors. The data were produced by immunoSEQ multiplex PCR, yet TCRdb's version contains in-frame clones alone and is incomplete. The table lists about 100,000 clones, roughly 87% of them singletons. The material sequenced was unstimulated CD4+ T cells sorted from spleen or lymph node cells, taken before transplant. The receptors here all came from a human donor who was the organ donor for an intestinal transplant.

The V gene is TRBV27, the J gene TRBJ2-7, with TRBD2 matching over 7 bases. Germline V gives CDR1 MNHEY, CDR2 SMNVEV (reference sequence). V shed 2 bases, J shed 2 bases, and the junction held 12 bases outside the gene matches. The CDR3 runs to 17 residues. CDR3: CASSLRGKRGWAYEQYF. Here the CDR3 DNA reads TGTGCCAGCAGTTTAAGAGGAAAGCGGGGTTGGGCCTACGAGCAGTACTTC.

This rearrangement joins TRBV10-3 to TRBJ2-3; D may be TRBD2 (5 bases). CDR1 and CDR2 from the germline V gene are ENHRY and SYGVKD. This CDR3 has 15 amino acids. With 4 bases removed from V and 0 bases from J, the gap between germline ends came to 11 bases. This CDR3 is CAISVAGGSTDTQYF. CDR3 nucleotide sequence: TGTGCCATCAGTGTGGCGGGTGGAAGCACAGATACGCAGTATTTT.

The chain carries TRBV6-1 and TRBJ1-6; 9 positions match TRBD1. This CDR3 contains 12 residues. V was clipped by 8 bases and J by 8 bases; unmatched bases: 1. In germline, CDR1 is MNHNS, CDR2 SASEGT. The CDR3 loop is CASRDRDSPLHF. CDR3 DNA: TGTGCCAGCCGGGACAGGGATTCACCCCTCCACTTT.

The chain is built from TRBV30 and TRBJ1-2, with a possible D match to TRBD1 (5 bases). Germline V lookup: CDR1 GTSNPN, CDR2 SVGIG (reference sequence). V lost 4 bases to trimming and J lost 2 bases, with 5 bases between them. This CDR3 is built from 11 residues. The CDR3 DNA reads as TGTGCCTGGACAGGGAACTATGGCTACACCTTC. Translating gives CAWTGNYGYTF.

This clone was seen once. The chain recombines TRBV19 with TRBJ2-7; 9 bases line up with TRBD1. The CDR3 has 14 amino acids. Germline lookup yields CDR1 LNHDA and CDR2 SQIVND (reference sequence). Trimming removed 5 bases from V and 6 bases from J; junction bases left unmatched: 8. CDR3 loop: CASSSGTGFGEQYF. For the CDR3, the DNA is TGTGCCAGTAGTTCCGGGACAGGGTTCGGCGAGCAGTACTTC.

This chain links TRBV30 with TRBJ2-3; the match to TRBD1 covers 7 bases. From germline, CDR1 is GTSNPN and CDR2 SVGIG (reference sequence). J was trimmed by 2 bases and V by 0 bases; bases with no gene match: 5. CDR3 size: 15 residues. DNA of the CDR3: TGTGCCTGGAGTGTTGGGGACAGATCCACAGATACGCAGTATTTT. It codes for CAWSVGDRSTDTQYF.

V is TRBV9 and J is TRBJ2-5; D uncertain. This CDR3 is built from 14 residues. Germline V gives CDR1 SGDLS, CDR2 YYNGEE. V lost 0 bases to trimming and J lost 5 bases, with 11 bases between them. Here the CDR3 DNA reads TGTGCCAGCAGCGTAGGACCCTCTGGGGAGACCCAGTACTTC. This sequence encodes CASSVGPSGETQYF. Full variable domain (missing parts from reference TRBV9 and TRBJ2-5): DSGVTQTPKHLITATGQRVTLRCSPRSGDLSVYWYQQSLDQGLQFLIQYYNGEERAKGNILERFSAQQFPDLHSELNLSSLELGDSALYFCASSVGPSGETQYFGPGTRLLVL.

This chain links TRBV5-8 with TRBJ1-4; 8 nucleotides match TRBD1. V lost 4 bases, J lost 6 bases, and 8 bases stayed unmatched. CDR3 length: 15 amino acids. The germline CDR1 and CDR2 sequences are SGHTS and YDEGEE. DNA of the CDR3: TGTGCCAGCAGCCGCGAAGGACAGGGTTATGAAAAACTGTTTTTT. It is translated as CASSREGQGYEKLFF.

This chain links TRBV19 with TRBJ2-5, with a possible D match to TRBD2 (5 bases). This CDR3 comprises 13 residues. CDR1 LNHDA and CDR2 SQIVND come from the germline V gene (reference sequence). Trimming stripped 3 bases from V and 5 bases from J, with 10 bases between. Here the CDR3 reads CASSIGGWETQYF. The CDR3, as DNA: TGTGCCAGTAGTATTGGCGGGTGGGAGACCCAGTACTTC.

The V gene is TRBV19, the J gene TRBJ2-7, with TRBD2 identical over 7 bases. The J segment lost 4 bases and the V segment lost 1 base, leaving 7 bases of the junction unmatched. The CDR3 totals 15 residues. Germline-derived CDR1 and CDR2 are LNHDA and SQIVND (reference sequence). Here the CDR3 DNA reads TGTGCCAGTAGTATAGTCAGCGGGGAAATGTACGAGCAGTACTTC. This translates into CASSIVSGEMYEQYF.